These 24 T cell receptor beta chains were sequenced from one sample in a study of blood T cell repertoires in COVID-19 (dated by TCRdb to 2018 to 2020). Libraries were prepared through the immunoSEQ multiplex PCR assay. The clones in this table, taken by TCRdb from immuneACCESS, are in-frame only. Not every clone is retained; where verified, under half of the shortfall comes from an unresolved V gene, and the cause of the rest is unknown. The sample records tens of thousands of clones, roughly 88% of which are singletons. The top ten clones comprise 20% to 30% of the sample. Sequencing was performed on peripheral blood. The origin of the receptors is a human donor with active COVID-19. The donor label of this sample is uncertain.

The CDR3 is CASSQDLPGELFF. CDR3 nucleotides: TGCGCCAGCAGCCAGGATCTGCCCGGGGAGCTGTTTTTT. This rearrangement joins TRBV5-1 to TRBJ2-2; D remains unclear. Germline CDR1 SGHRS, CDR2 YFSETQ. V was clipped by 4 bases and J by 6 bases, with 10 bases between them. This CDR3 contains 13 residues. Variable domain in full (rest from reference TRBV5-1 and TRBJ2-2): KAGVTQTPRYLIKTRGQQVTLSCSPISGHRSVSWYQQTPGQGLQFLFEYFSETQRNKGNFPGRFSGRQFSNSRSEMNVSTLELGDSALYLCASSQDLPGELFFGEGSRLTVL.

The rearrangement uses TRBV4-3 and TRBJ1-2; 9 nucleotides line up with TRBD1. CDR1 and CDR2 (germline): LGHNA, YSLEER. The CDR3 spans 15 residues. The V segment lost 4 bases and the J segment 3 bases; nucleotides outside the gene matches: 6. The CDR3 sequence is CASSRDREVDYGYTF. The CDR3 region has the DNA TGCGCCAGCAGCCGGGACAGGGAGGTGGACTATGGCTACACCTTC.

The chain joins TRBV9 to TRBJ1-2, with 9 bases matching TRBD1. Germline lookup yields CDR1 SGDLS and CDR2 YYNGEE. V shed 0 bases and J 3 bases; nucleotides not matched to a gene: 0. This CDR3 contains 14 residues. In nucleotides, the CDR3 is TGTGCCAGCAGCGTAGACAGGGGGCACTATGGCTACACCTTC. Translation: CASSVDRGHYGYTF. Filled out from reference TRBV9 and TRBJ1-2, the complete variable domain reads DSGVTQTPKHLITATGQRVTLRCSPRSGDLSVYWYQQSLDQGLQFLIQYYNGEERAKGNILERFSAQQFPDLHSELNLSSLELGDSALYFCASSVDRGHYGYTFGSGTRLTVV.

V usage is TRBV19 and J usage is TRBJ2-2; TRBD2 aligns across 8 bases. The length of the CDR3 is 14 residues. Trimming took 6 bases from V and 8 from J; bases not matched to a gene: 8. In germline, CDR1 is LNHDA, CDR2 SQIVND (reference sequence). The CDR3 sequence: CASRPGTRLGELFF. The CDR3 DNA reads TGTGCCAGTAGACCCGGGACTAGACTAGGGGAGCTGTTTTTT.

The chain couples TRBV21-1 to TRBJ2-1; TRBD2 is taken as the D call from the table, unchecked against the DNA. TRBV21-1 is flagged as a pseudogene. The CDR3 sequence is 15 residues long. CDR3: CASSKGLGSGGEQFF. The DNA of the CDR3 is TGTGCCAGCAGCAAAGGGTTAGGCTCCGGGGGTGAGCAGTTCTTC.

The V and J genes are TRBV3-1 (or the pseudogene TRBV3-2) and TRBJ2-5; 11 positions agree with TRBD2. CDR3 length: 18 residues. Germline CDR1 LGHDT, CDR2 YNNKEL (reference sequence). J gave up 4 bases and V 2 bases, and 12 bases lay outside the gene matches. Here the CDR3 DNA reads TGTGCCAGCAGCCAAAGAGGGGCCGTAGCGGGGGGGGCAGAGACCCAGTACTTC. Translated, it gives CASSQRGAVAGGAETQYF.

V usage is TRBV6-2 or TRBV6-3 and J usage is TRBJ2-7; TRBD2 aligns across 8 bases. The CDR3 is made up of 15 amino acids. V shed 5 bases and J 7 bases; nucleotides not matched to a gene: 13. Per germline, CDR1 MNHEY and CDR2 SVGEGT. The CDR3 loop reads CASSTRTGGPMEQYF. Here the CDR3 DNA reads TGTGCCAGCAGTACGCGTACGGGAGGGCCAATGGAGCAGTACTTC.

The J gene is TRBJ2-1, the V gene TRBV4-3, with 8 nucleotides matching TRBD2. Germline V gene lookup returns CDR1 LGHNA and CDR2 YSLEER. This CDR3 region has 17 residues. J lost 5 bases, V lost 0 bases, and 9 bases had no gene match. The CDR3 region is CASSQDSLAGLDNEQFF. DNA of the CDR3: TGCGCCAGCAGCCAAGATAGCCTAGCGGGTCTGGACAATGAGCAGTTCTTC.

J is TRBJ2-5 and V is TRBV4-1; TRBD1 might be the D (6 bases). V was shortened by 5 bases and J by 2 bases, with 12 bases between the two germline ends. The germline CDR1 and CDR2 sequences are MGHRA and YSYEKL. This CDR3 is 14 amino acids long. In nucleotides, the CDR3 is TGCGCCAGCAGCTTAGGACAGTTGCAAGAGACCCAGTACTTC. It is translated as CASSLGQLQETQYF.

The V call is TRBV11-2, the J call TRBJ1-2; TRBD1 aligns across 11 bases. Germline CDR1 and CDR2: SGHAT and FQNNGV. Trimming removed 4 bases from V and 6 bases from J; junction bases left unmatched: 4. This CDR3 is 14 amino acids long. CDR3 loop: CASSSGQGADGYTF. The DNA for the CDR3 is TGTGCCAGCAGCTCAGGACAGGGGGCGGATGGCTACACCTTC.

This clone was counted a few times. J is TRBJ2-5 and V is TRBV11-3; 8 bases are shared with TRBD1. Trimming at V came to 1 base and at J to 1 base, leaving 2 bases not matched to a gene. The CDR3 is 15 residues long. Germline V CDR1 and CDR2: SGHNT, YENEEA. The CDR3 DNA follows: TGTGCCAGCAGCTTAGTTACAGGGGGCCAAGAGACCCAGTACTTC. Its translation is CASSLVTGGQETQYF.

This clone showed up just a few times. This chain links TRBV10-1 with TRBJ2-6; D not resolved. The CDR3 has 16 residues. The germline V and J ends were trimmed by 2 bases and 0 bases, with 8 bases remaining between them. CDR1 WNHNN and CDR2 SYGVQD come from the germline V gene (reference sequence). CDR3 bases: TGCGCCAGCAGTGAGGGTGTGAGCTCTGGGGCCAACGTCCTGACTTTC. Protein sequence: CASSEGVSSGANVLTF.

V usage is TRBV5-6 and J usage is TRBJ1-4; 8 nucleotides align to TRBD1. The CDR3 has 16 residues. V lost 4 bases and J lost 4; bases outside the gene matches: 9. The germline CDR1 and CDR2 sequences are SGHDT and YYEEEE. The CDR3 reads CASSGGTGGGNEKLFF. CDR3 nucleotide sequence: TGTGCCAGCAGCGGAGGGACAGGAGGGGGTAATGAAAAACTGTTTTTT.

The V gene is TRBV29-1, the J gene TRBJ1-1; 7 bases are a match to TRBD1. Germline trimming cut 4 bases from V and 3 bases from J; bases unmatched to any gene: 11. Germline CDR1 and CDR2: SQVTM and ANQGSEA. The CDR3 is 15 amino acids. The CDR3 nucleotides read TGCAGCGTTGTCCCGCGACAGGGTTGGGACACTGAAGCTTTCTTT. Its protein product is CSVVPRQGWDTEAFF.

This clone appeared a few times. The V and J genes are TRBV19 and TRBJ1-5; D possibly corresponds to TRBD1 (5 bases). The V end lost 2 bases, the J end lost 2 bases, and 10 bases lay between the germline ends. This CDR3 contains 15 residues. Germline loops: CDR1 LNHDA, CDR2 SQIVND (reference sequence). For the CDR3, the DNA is TGTGCCAGTAGTATAATGGCACAGGGCAATCAGCCCCAGCATTTT. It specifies CASSIMAQGNQPQHF.

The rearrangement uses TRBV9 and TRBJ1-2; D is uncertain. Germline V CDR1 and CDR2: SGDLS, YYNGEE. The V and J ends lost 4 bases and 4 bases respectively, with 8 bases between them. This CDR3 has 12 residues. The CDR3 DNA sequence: TGTGCCAGCAGCTCCCCAGGCTATGGCTACACCTTC. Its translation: CASSSPGYGYTF.

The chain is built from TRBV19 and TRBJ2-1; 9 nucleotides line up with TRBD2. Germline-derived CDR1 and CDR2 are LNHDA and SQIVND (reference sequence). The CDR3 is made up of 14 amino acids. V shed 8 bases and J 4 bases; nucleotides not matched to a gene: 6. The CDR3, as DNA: TGTGCCAGTTCCGGGACTAGCCCTTACAATGAGCAGTTCTTC. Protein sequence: CASSGTSPYNEQFF.

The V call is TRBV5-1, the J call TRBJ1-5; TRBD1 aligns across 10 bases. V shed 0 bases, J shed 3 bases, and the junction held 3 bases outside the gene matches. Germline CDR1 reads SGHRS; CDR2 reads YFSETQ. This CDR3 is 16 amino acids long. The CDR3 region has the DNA TGCGCCAGCAGCTTGGGACAGGGGGCTCCCAATCAGCCCCAGCATTTT. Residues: CASSLGQGAPNQPQHF.

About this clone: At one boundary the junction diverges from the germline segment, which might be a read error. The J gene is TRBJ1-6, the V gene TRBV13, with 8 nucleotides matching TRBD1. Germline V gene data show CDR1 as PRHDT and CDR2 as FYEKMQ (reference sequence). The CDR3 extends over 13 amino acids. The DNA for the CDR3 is TGTGCCAGCAGCCGGGACAGGCATTCTCCCCTCCACTTT. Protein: CASSRDRHSPLHF.

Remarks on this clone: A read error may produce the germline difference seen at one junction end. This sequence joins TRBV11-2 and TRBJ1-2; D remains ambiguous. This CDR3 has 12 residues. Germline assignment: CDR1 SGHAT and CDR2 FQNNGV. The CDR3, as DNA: TGTGCCAGCAGCTTACGCTCTTATGGACTTTCATTC. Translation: CASSLRSYGLSF.

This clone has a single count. The CDR3 sequence: CASSRDRSYISSTDTQYF. The CDR3 bases are TGTGCCAGCAGTCGAGACAGAAGCTATATCTCTAGCACAGATACGCAGTATTTT. This chain uses TRBV27 with TRBJ2-3, with D possibly TRBD1 on 5 matching bases. The CDR3 sequence is 18 residues long. Trimming pared 5 bases from V and 0 bases from J, leaving 21 bases between. Germline CDR1 is MNHEY and CDR2 is SMNVEV (reference sequence).

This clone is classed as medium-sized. The CDR3 coding sequence is TGTGCCACCAGCAGGGGACAGGGGATGAGGACCGGGGAGCTGTTTTTT. Its translation is CATSRGQGMRTGELFF. The chain employs TRBV15 and TRBJ2-2; 10 bases are a match to TRBD1. The trim removed 3 bases at V and 5 bases at J, leaving 6 bases unmatched. The germline V gene has CDR1 LNHNV and CDR2 YYDKDF (reference sequence). The CDR3 has 16 residues.

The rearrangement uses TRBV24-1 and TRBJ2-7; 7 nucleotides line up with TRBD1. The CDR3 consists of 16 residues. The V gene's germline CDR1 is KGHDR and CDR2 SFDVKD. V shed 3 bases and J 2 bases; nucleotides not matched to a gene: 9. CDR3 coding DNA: TGTGCCACCAGTGATCGACAGGGACAGATAACCTACGAGCAGTACTTC. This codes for CATSDRQGQITYEQYF.

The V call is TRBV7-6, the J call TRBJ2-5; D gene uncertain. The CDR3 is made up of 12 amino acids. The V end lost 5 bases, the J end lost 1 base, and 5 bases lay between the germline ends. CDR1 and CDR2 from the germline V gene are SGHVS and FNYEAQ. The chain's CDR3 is CASSPSQETQYF. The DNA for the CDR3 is TGTGCCAGCAGCCCCTCCCAAGAGACCCAGTACTTC.